Below, 4 T cell receptor beta chains from the same sample are listed, as sequenced in a study of vaccination and CD4 T cells after COVID-19. Cultured CD4+ T cells had their DNA profiled by the Oncomine TCR Beta short-read assay. In TCRdb, the PCR reads were re-called with MiXCR into one record per CDR3 protein. Among approximately 14,000 distinct CDR3 sequences listed, approximately 40% were seen once. The sample's treatment: approximately nine-day PBMC culture with coronavirus spike peptide pools or control peptides (ViraFEST assay). Their target antigens are unknown. The sequencing input was CD4+ T cells from blood, cultured in vitro. These receptors were collected from a human donor who had recovered from COVID-19.

V usage is TRBV20-1 and J usage is TRBJ2-5; 9 nucleotides agree with TRBD2. CDR1 DFQATT and CDR2 SNEGSKA come from the germline V gene (reference sequence). Unmatched junction bases numbered 9, after V lost 6 bases and J lost 1 base. The CDR3 spans 15 residues. CDR3 residues: CSAGRSSGGQETQYF. The DNA for the CDR3 is TGCAGTGCCGGGAGGAGTAGCGGGGGCCAAGAGACCCAGTACTTC.

The V and J genes are TRBV7-8 and TRBJ2-1; the D gene is possibly TRBD2 (6 bases). From germline, CDR1 is SGHVS and CDR2 FQNEAQ. V was shortened by 5 bases and J by 5 bases, with 16 bases between the two germline ends. The CDR3 has 15 amino acids. The CDR3 DNA follows: TGTGCCAGCAGCGTAGAGGGTAGCGGACACAATGAGCAGTTCTTC. Translating gives CASSVEGSGHNEQFF. Full variable domain (outside the CDR3, taken from reference TRBV7-8 and TRBJ2-1): GAGVSQSPRYKVAKRGQDVALRCDPISGHVSLFWYQQALGQGPEFLTYFQNEAQLDKSGLPSDRFFAERPEGSVSTLKIQRTQQEDSAVYLCASSVEGSGHNEQFFGPGTRLTVL.

The sample holds a few counts of this clonotype. The CDR3 spells CASRDMGLVTKTQYF. The CDR3 bases are TGTGCCAGCAGGGATATGGGGTTAGTCACCAAGACCCAGTACTTC. This rearrangement joins TRBV6-2 or TRBV6-3 to TRBJ2-5; D is undetermined. This CDR3 is 15 amino acids long. The germline V gene encodes CDR1 MNHEY and CDR2 SVGEGT. V was cut by 6 bases and J by 6 bases, with 20 bases left in between.

This clonotype has just a few counts. The rearrangement links TRBV7-3 to TRBJ1-1; D remains unclear. Germline CDR1 and CDR2: SGHTA and FQGTGA. CDR3 length equals 13 residues. Trimming stripped 4 bases from V and 0 bases from J, with 6 bases between. The CDR3, as DNA: TGTGCCAGCAGCTCCTCGTTGAACACTGAAGCTTTCTTT. Its protein is CASSSSLNTEAFF.